Below are 32 T cell receptor beta chains sequenced from a single sample in a study of vaccination effects on CD4 cells after COVID-19. Before sequencing, viral peptide pools were used by the ViraFEST assay to expand antigen-specific CD4+ T cells. A roughly 10-day culture period preceded the isolation of CD4+ T cells. Subjects were given two BNT162b2 or mRNA-1273 vaccine doses. Their antigen targets remain unknown. Sequencing used immunoSEQ multiplex PCR; TCRdb keeps in-frame clones, though not all of them. The table lists over 25,000 clones, around 80% of them singletons. Sequences were derived from CD4+ T cells from PBMCs cultured with SARS-CoV-2 spike peptides, sampled after COVID-19 vaccination. The receptors here all came from a human donor who received a COVID-19 vaccine. Some clones in this sample may be carry-over from other donors' samples.

The rearrangement joins TRBV5-1 to TRBJ2-5, with unresolved D. Trimming cost V 1 base and J 3 bases, with 13 bases left between them. CDR1 SGHRS and CDR2 YFSETQ come from the germline V gene. The CDR3 is 15 amino acids. The CDR3 here is CASSLTTARKETQYF. The CDR3 region has the DNA TGCGCCAGCAGCTTGACAACAGCACGCAAAGAGACCCAGTACTTC.

CDR3 region: CASRSGGLTGELFF. The CDR3 coding sequence is TGTGCCAGCAGAAGCGGGGGCCTTACCGGGGAGCTGTTTTTT. The chain uses TRBV27 and TRBJ2-2; 8 bases agree with TRBD2. J lost 5 bases, V lost 6 bases, and 5 bases had no gene match. The CDR3 has 14 amino acids. Germline V lookup: CDR1 MNHEY, CDR2 SMNVEV (reference sequence).

The chain has TRBV5-1 and TRBJ2-5, with D perhaps TRBD2 (6 bases). V lost 4 bases and J lost 2, with 15 bases in between. The CDR3 runs 15 residues. In germline, CDR1 is SGHRS, CDR2 YFSETQ. CDR3 sequence reads: CASSPPAGTQETQYF. CDR3 coding DNA: TGCGCCAGCAGCCCCCCCGCGGGAACTCAAGAGACCCAGTACTTC.

The chain couples TRBV6-6 to TRBJ1-2; D is uncertain. With 5 bases removed from V and 2 bases from J, the gap between germline ends came to 3 bases. This CDR3 spans 11 amino acids. Germline CDR1 reads MNHNY; CDR2 reads SVGAGI (reference sequence). The CDR3 is CASSPNYGYTF. In DNA form, the CDR3 reads TGTGCCAGCAGTCCGAACTATGGCTACACCTTC.

The chain is built from TRBV9 and TRBJ2-1; D remains ambiguous. Trimming cost V 0 bases and J 4 bases, with 20 bases left between them. Germline values: CDR1 SGDLS, CDR2 YYNGEE. The CDR3 consists of 18 residues. The CDR3 region has the DNA TGTGCCAGCAGCGTAGATGGGTTGGCCGATCCTCCTTACAATGAGCAGTTCTTC. Translation gives CASSVDGLADPPYNEQFF.

This chain uses TRBV7-2 with TRBJ2-1; 10 bases agree with TRBD2. CDR1 is SGHTA and CDR2 is FQGNSA in the germline V gene. J was trimmed by 3 bases and V by 3 bases; bases with no gene match: 5. CDR3 size: 16 residues. CDR3 protein: CASSFFLAGGYNEQFF. The CDR3 nucleotides read TGTGCCAGCAGCTTCTTCTTAGCGGGGGGCTACAATGAGCAGTTCTTC.

The J gene is TRBJ2-1, the V gene TRBV5-1, with D hard to call. The V gene lost 0 bases and the J gene lost 0 bases, with 13 bases spanning the gap. Germline CDR1 reads SGHRS; CDR2 reads YFSETQ. The CDR3 sequence is 17 residues long. The CDR3 loop reads CASSLDVAASSYNEQFF. DNA of the CDR3: TGCGCCAGCAGCTTGGACGTGGCGGCCTCCTCCTACAATGAGCAGTTCTTC.

This clone was counted once. The V and J genes are TRBV7-3 and TRBJ2-5, with 9 bases matching TRBD1. J lost 4 bases, V lost 5 bases, and 11 bases had no gene match. Germline assignment: CDR1 SGHTA and CDR2 FQGTGA. There are 16 residues in the CDR3. The chain's CDR3 is CASSRSLQGAGETQYF. The CDR3, as DNA: TGTGCCAGCAGCCGATCCTTACAGGGGGCAGGAGAGACCCAGTACTTC.

The chain combines TRBV28 with TRBJ1-1; 7 bases are a match to TRBD1. Germline loops: CDR1 MDHEN, CDR2 SYDVKM. The CDR3 has 13 amino acids. Trimming cost V 4 bases and J 7 bases; bases outside gene matches: 6. CDR3 protein: CASSSLTGLEAFF. Written as DNA, the CDR3 is TGTGCCAGCAGTTCCCTGACAGGGCTTGAAGCTTTCTTT.

This clone appeared a few times. The CDR3 protein is CASSLGGYDEQYV. In nucleotides, the CDR3 is TGTGCCAGCAGTCTGGGAGGGTACGACGAGCAGTACGTC. The chain recombines TRBV7-8 with TRBJ2-7; 7 bases agree with TRBD2. V was clipped by 6 bases and J by 5 bases; unmatched bases: 7. Germline CDR1 and CDR2: SGHVS and FQNEAQ. The CDR3 has 13 residues.

The chain carries TRBV6-5 and TRBJ2-1, with 8 bases fitting TRBD2. The CDR3 runs 15 residues. CDR1 and CDR2 from the germline V gene are MNHEY and SVGAGI. V shed 7 bases, J shed 2 bases, and the junction held 7 bases outside the gene matches. CDR3 in DNA: TGTGCCAGCAATTCCGGGACTAGGGCCTACAATGAGCAGTTCTTC. Its protein product is CASNSGTRAYNEQFF.

The gene calls are TRBV23-1 and TRBJ2-7; 7 nucleotides line up with TRBD2. TRBV23-1 qualifies as an ORF whose function is uncertain. V trimming: 4 bases; J trimming: 1 base; junction bases outside the gene matches: 7. This CDR3 region has 15 residues. The CDR3 is CASSRGRGGSYEQYV. In nucleotides, the CDR3 is TGCGCCAGCAGTCGGGGGAGGGGCGGTTCCTACGAGCAGTACGTC.

The V gene is TRBV19, the J gene TRBJ2-1, with 14 nucleotides matching TRBD2. CDR1 LNHDA and CDR2 SQIVND come from the germline V gene (reference sequence). This CDR3 comprises 19 residues. J was trimmed by 3 bases and V by 1 base; bases with no gene match: 8. For the CDR3, the DNA is TGTGCCAGTAGTATAGGGCGACTAGCGGGGGGGGAAAGCTACAATGAGCAGTTCTTC. Translating gives CASSIGRLAGGESYNEQFF.

This chain uses TRBV4-1 with TRBJ1-1; TRBD1 matches at 7 bases. Trimming cost V 5 bases and J 0 bases; bases outside gene matches: 15. CDR3 size: 18 residues. Germline V gene lookup returns CDR1 MGHRA and CDR2 YSYEKL. As DNA, the CDR3 is TGCGCCAGCAGCTACCGACAGGGACGGAGAATGGTGAACACTGAAGCTTTCTTT. This gives the protein CASSYRQGRRMVNTEAFF.

This clone was counted a single time. The genes are TRBV6-5 and TRBJ2-1; a weak D match, TRBD2 (7 bases). The ends were cut back, 6 bases at V and 0 bases at J, with 12 bases in the middle. Germline lookup yields CDR1 MNHEY and CDR2 SVGAGI. The CDR3 contains 15 residues. The CDR3 coding sequence is TGTGCCAGCAGAAAGGGGGGGTTCTCCTACAATGAGCAGTTCTTC. It codes for CASRKGGFSYNEQFF.

This chain connects TRBV2 to TRBJ2-3; 9 nucleotides align to TRBD2. CDR1 is SNHLY and CDR2 is FYNNEI in the germline V gene. This CDR3 comprises 15 residues. V shed 2 bases and J 5 bases; nucleotides not matched to a gene: 5. DNA of the CDR3: TGTGCCAGCAGTGAACTAGCGGGGTATCGAGATACGCAGTATTTT. It codes for CASSELAGYRDTQYF. The complete variable domain, with remaining parts taken from reference TRBV2 and TRBJ2-3, reads EPEVTQTPSHQVTQMGQEVILRCVPISNHLYFYWYRQILGQKVEFLVSFYNNEISEKSEIFDDQFSVERPDGSNFTLKIRSTKLEDSAMYFCASSELAGYRDTQYFGPGTRLTVL.

The chain is built from TRBV2 and TRBJ1-3; D is possibly TRBD1 (6 bases). The V gene's germline CDR1 is SNHLY and CDR2 FYNNEI. CDR3 length equals 16 residues. Trimming took off 6 bases at V and 0 bases at J, with 15 bases between the two ends. The chain's CDR3 is CASSDGGHDSGNTIYF. The CDR3 DNA follows: TGTGCCAGCAGCGACGGGGGGCACGACTCTGGAAACACCATATATTTT. Supplemented by reference TRBV2 and TRBJ1-3, the full variable domain reads EPEVTQTPSHQVTQMGQEVILRCVPISNHLYFYWYRQILGQKVEFLVSFYNNEISEKSEIFDDQFSVERPDGSNFTLKIRSTKLEDSAMYFCASSDGGHDSGNTIYFGEGSWLTVV.

This chain connects TRBV4-1 to TRBJ2-3, with 7 bases fitting TRBD2. This CDR3 is built from 15 residues. Germline CDR1 reads MGHRA; CDR2 reads YSYEKL. V lost 5 bases, J lost 2 bases, and 7 bases stayed unmatched. CDR3 sequence reads: CASSYRGDVTDTQYF. Here the CDR3 DNA reads TGCGCCAGCAGCTATCGGGGGGATGTCACAGATACGCAGTATTTT.

V usage is TRBV2 and J usage is TRBJ2-3, with 8 bases matching TRBD2. CDR1 is SNHLY, CDR2 FYNNEI, per germline. The CDR3 extends over 15 amino acids. After removal of 7 bases from V and 3 bases from J, the junction contained 9 bases not matched to a gene. The CDR3 spells CASTISGGRTDTQYF. The CDR3 DNA reads TGTGCCAGCACAATAAGCGGGGGTAGAACAGATACGCAGTATTTT. The full variable domain, completed using reference TRBV2 and TRBJ2-3, is EPEVTQTPSHQVTQMGQEVILRCVPISNHLYFYWYRQILGQKVEFLVSFYNNEISEKSEIFDDQFSVERPDGSNFTLKIRSTKLEDSAMYFCASTISGGRTDTQYFGPGTRLTVL.

This rearrangement joins TRBV6-2 or TRBV6-3 to TRBJ1-5, with TRBD1 as a possible D gene (5 bases). The CDR3 spans 12 residues. Germline CDR1 MNHEY, CDR2 SVGEGT. Trimming removed 1 base at V and 11 bases at J, with 9 bases between. The CDR3 bases are TGTGCCAGCAGTTACTATGGACAAACCCAGCATTTT. This sequence encodes CASSYYGQTQHF.

This sequence joins TRBV5-1 and TRBJ2-5; D not certain. Germline CDR1 SGHRS, CDR2 YFSETQ. The CDR3 runs 13 residues. Trimming removed 0 bases from V and 1 base from J, with 4 bases in between. The chain's CDR3 is CASSLEAQETQYF. CDR3 nucleotides: TGCGCCAGCAGCTTGGAGGCCCAAGAGACCCAGTACTTC.

This sequence joins TRBV29-1 and TRBJ1-1, with D hard to call. The CDR3 consists of 15 residues. CDR1 and CDR2 from the germline V gene are SQVTM and ANQGSEA. Trimming left V 6 bases short and J 2 bases short, with 19 bases between. The CDR3: CSVAGRIGINTEAFF. The CDR3 DNA sequence: TGCAGCGTCGCCGGGCGAATAGGAATAAACACTGAAGCTTTCTTT.

This clone occurred once. The rearrangement uses TRBV30 and TRBJ2-5; TRBD1 matches 7 bases. V dropped 3 bases and J dropped 2; count of bases not matched to a gene: 3. CDR1 GTSNPN and CDR2 SVGIG come from the germline V gene (reference sequence). The CDR3 is 13 residues long. CDR3 protein: CAWSGQVQETQYF. CDR3 DNA: TGTGCCTGGAGCGGACAGGTACAAGAGACCCAGTACTTC.

V gene TRBV28 combines with J gene TRBJ1-5; TRBD1 matches 9 bases. The CDR3 is 15 amino acids. CDR1 and CDR2 from the germline V gene are MDHEN and SYDVKM. Trimming took 4 bases from V and 6 from J; bases not matched to a gene: 7. This CDR3 is CASSSGTGTGQPQHF. The CDR3 DNA sequence: TGTGCCAGCAGTTCAGGGACAGGGACTGGTCAGCCCCAGCATTTT.

V and J are TRBV19 and TRBJ2-5; the D gene is possibly TRBD2 (5 bases). V was cut by 7 bases and J by 5 bases, with 17 bases left in between. The CDR3 totals 14 residues. Germline V gene lookup returns CDR1 LNHDA and CDR2 SQIVND (reference sequence). CDR3 sequence reads: CASTMGSTGETQYF. The CDR3 region has the DNA TGTGCCAGTACCATGGGCAGTACGGGGGAGACCCAGTACTTC.

The chain joins TRBV30 to TRBJ1-4, with D perhaps matching TRBD1 (5 bases). This CDR3 spans 15 amino acids. Germline V gene lookup returns CDR1 GTSNPN and CDR2 SVGIG (reference sequence). Trimming removed 0 bases from V and 8 bases from J, with 16 bases in between. CDR3 DNA sequence: TGTGCCTGGAGTGTACCCTCTGTGGGGCAGGAAAAACTGTTTTTT. Translation gives CAWSVPSVGQEKLFF.

The rearrangement links TRBV5-1 to TRBJ1-2; no clear D. Trimming left V 0 bases short and J 4 bases short, with 13 bases between. This CDR3 comprises 15 residues. CDR1 and CDR2 (germline): SGHRS, YFSETQ. This chain's CDR3 is CASSLVPGLTYGYTF. CDR3 coding DNA: TGCGCCAGCAGCTTGGTCCCAGGTCTCACCTATGGCTACACCTTC.

Here the CDR3 DNA reads TGTGCCAGCACCTTCCTAGCGGGGGGCAATGAGCAGTTCTTC. Its protein product is CASTFLAGGNEQFF. The chain joins TRBV7-9 to TRBJ2-1; 11 bases map to TRBD2. The germline CDR1 and CDR2 sequences are SEHNR and FQNEAQ (reference sequence). The CDR3 length is 14 residues. V trimming: 7 bases; J trimming: 6 bases; junction bases outside the gene matches: 5.

V usage is TRBV3-1 (or the pseudogene TRBV3-2) and J usage is TRBJ2-1, with TRBD2 matching 7 bases. Trimming removed 6 bases from V and 9 bases from J; junction bases left unmatched: 8. Looked up from germline, CDR1 is LGHDT and CDR2 is YNNKEL (reference sequence). The CDR3 covers 13 residues. In DNA form, the CDR3 reads TGTGCCAGCAGTCCTACAAGACTAGCTGAGCAGTTCTTC. Protein product: CASSPTRLAEQFF.

V and J are TRBV7-3 and TRBJ2-2; TRBD2 might be the D (5 bases). The V gene's germline CDR1 is SGHTA and CDR2 FQGTGA. The CDR3 consists of 12 residues. Trimming pared 5 bases from V and 6 bases from J, leaving 7 bases between. CDR3 sequence (DNA): TGTGCCAGCAGCCCCGGGGCCGGGGAGCTGTTTTTT. Its protein product is CASSPGAGELFF.

This clone came up a few times. J is TRBJ1-2 and V is TRBV30; 8 bases agree with TRBD1. Germline CDR1 is GTSNPN and CDR2 is SVGIG (reference sequence). The V segment lost 2 bases and the J segment 4 bases; nucleotides outside the gene matches: 9. The CDR3 spans 15 residues. This CDR3 is CAWSPRTGRIYGYTF. As DNA, the CDR3 is TGTGCCTGGAGTCCGCGGACAGGGAGGATCTATGGCTACACCTTC. Drawing the rest from reference TRBV30 and TRBJ1-2, the complete variable domain is SQTIHQWPATLVQPVGSPLSLECTVEGTSNPNLYWYRQAAGRGLQLLFYSVGIGQISSEVPQNLSASRPQDRQFILSSKKLLLSDSGFYLCAWSPRTGRIYGYTFGSGTRLTVV.

The chain is built from TRBV2 and TRBJ1-2; TRBD1 aligns across 7 bases. The CDR3 consists of 13 residues. The V segment lost 4 bases and the J segment 5 bases; nucleotides outside the gene matches: 4. CDR1 and CDR2 from the germline V gene are SNHLY and FYNNEI. This CDR3 reads CASSGTGVYGYTF. The CDR3 DNA follows: TGTGCCAGCAGTGGTACAGGGGTTTATGGCTACACCTTC.